This record concerns one TCR beta chain sequence. Antigen specificity is unknown. CD45RO-negative cells were positively selected for CCR7, leaving out terminally differentiated effector memory CD45RA+ cells. The data stem from a study of shared clonotypes between healthy human individuals. Study outcomes and limitations: Roughly 5% of naive CD4 clonotypes were shared across a handful of donors.

Method: immunoSEQ multiplex PCR; TCRdb's copy keeps in-frame clones and lacks some. The table lists roughly 890,000 clones, 92% of them singletons. The TCR comes from a man in his thirties or forties in good health. The sequenced sample consisted of naive CD8+ T cells sorted from blood.

The CDR3 DNA reads TGTGCCAGCAGCTATTTAGAACTAGCGGATGTCGGGGAGCTGTTTTTT. Its protein is CASSYLELADVGELFF. This chain uses TRBV13 with TRBJ2-2, with 8 positions matching TRBD2. Germline CDR1 PRHDT, CDR2 FYEKMQ (reference sequence). Trimming removed 4 bases from V and 7 bases from J; junction bases left unmatched: 11. CDR3 length: 16 residues.